The 17 T cell receptor beta chains below all came from one sample that was sequenced in a study of control samples from healthy donors and cancer patients. Data came from immunoSEQ multiplex PCR; TCRdb stores just in-frame clones and leaves some out. The table records approximately 46,000 clones, over 75% of them present only once. Sequencing was done on a sample of PBMCs. These receptors came from a woman aged 60-75 years with lung cancer.

The V call is TRBV27, the J call TRBJ1-5; tentative D call: TRBD1 (5 bases). V lost 3 bases, J lost 4 bases, and 10 bases lay in between. Germline-derived CDR1 and CDR2 are MNHEY and SMNVEV (reference sequence). The CDR3 consists of 14 residues. In nucleotides, the CDR3 is TGTGCCAGCAGTTTCAAAGGGGATAATCAGCCCCAGCATTTT. Its protein product is CASSFKGDNQPQHF.

This chain joins TRBV6-5 and TRBJ1-5; TRBD1 matches 12 bases. After removal of 8 bases from V and 7 bases from J, the junction contained 6 bases not matched to a gene. Germline V gene lookup returns CDR1 MNHEY and CDR2 SVGAGI. The CDR3 spans 14 residues. The CDR3 protein is CASDWDRGQQPQHF. The CDR3 DNA follows: TGTGCCAGCGACTGGGACAGGGGGCAACAGCCCCAGCATTTT.

This clone was seen once. The chain carries TRBV5-4 and TRBJ1-4; D is ambiguous. V was clipped by 4 bases and J by 8 bases, with 18 bases between them. The length of the CDR3 is 15 residues. CDR1 SGHNT and CDR2 YYREEE come from the germline V gene (reference sequence). The CDR3, as DNA: TGTGCCAGCAGCAGTCCGTCGGGGAAAGAGGAAAAACTGTTTTTT. Its protein product is CASSSPSGKEEKLFF.

This rearrangement joins TRBV10-2 to TRBJ1-2; 9 bases map to TRBD1. This CDR3 spans 14 amino acids. CDR1 and CDR2 from the germline V gene are WSHSY and SAAADI. V lost 6 bases and J lost 0; bases outside the gene matches: 2. CDR3 amino acids: CASRGQGPNYGYTF. As DNA, the CDR3 is TGCGCCAGCAGGGGACAGGGACCTAACTATGGCTACACCTTC.

The chain couples TRBV27 to TRBJ2-2, with 7 bases lining up with TRBD2. The ends lost 5 bases at V and 3 bases at J; junction bases unmatched: 9. CDR1 is MNHEY, CDR2 SMNVEV, per germline (reference sequence). CDR3 size: 16 residues. The CDR3 DNA is TGTGCCAGCAGTATCGGACTAGAGTGGGACACCGGGGAGCTGTTTTTT. This gives the protein CASSIGLEWDTGELFF.

V is TRBV29-1 and J is TRBJ1-1, with TRBD1 matching over 8 bases. CDR1 is SQVTM, CDR2 ANQGSEA, per germline. V lost 6 bases, J lost 1 base, and 4 bases stayed unmatched. This CDR3 region has 13 residues. The CDR3 DNA reads as TGCAGCGTAAGCACAGGGGGGAACACTGAAGCTTTCTTT. It translates to CSVSTGGNTEAFF.

The chain combines TRBV19 with TRBJ1-2; the D is unclear. Per the germline V gene, CDR1 is LNHDA and CDR2 is SQIVND (reference sequence). Trimming pared 1 base from V and 6 bases from J, leaving 3 bases between. There are 11 residues in the CDR3. The chain's CDR3 is CASSIGHGYTF. The CDR3 DNA reads as TGTGCCAGTAGTATAGGTCATGGCTACACCTTC. Full variable domain (missing parts from reference TRBV19 and TRBJ1-2): DGGITQSPKYLFRKEGQNVTLSCEQNLNHDAMYWYRQDPGQGLRLIYYSQIVNDFQKGDIAEGYSVSREKKESFPLTVTSAQKNPTAFYLCASSIGHGYTFGSGTRLTVV.

The chain has TRBV4-1 and TRBJ2-1, with a possible D match to TRBD2 (7 bases). V was clipped by 1 base and J by 5 bases, with 18 bases between them. Germline loops: CDR1 MGHRA, CDR2 YSYEKL. This CDR3 contains 17 residues. The CDR3 reads CASSQGESGRGNNEQFF. CDR3 coding DNA: TGCGCCAGCAGCCAAGGAGAGAGTGGGAGGGGGAACAATGAGCAGTTCTTC.

The genes are TRBV2 and TRBJ2-7; 14 bases align to TRBD2. J was trimmed by 9 bases and V by 4 bases; bases with no gene match: 5. CDR3 size: 14 residues. Per the germline V gene, CDR1 is SNHLY and CDR2 is FYNNEI. The CDR3 coding sequence is TGTGCCAGCAGTGGAGGACTAGCGGGAGGCGGGCAGTACTTC. It codes for CASSGGLAGGGQYF.

CDR3 protein: CASSPGLAGENEQFF. In nucleotides, the CDR3 is TGTGCCAGCAGCCCCGGACTAGCGGGAGAGAATGAGCAGTTCTTC. The chain combines TRBV11-2 with TRBJ2-1; 13 bases agree with TRBD2. The CDR3 is made up of 15 amino acids. The germline V gene has CDR1 SGHAT and CDR2 FQNNGV. The trim removed 5 bases at V and 7 bases at J, leaving 5 bases unmatched.

J is TRBJ1-5 and V is TRBV2, with a possible D match to TRBD1 (6 bases). This CDR3 contains 15 residues. V lost 7 bases and J lost 6, with 19 bases in between. Germline V gene lookup returns CDR1 SNHLY and CDR2 FYNNEI. The CDR3 loop is CASTIRGGRSQPQHF. The CDR3 region has the DNA TGTGCCAGCACTATACGTGGGGGCCGGAGTCAGCCCCAGCATTTT.

In this sample, this clone turned up once. The rearrangement links TRBV30 to TRBJ2-3; no firm D call. Germline CDR1 and CDR2: GTSNPN and SVGIG (reference sequence). CDR3 length: 15 residues. V dropped 0 bases and J dropped 2 bases, with 12 bases sitting between them. The CDR3 DNA reads as TGTGCCTGGAGTGTAGGCCTTACCACCACAGATACGCAGTATTTT. Residues: CAWSVGLTTTDTQYF.

The J gene is TRBJ2-5, the V gene TRBV24-1; no clear D gene. The CDR3 length is 12 residues. The V gene's germline CDR1 is KGHDR and CDR2 SFDVKD. The ends were cut back, 9 bases at V and 5 bases at J, with 12 bases in the middle. The DNA for the CDR3 is TGTGCCACCTCGACTCGAGAGGAGACCCAGTACTTC. Encoded protein: CATSTREETQYF.

This chain links TRBV21-1 with TRBJ2-5. TRBV21-1 is a recognized pseudogene. This CDR3 comprises 10 residues. CDR3 nucleotide sequence: TGTGCCAGCAGCAAAGAGACCCAGTACTTC. It is translated as CASSKETQYF.

The rearrangement links TRBV7-9 to TRBJ1-2; a weak D match, TRBD1 (5 bases). The CDR3 runs 16 residues. Per the germline V gene, CDR1 is SEHNR and CDR2 is FQNEAQ (reference sequence). V was shortened by 5 bases and J by 2 bases, with 18 bases between the two germline ends. The CDR3 protein is CASSTRVMRGNYGYTF. DNA for the CDR3: TGTGCCAGCAGCACCCGGGTCATGAGGGGAAACTATGGCTACACCTTC.

With respect to this clone: At one boundary the junction diverges from the germline segment, which might be a read error. The identical CDR3 is also encoded by other nucleotide sequences in the sample. V is TRBV2 and J is TRBJ2-6, with D perhaps matching TRBD1 or TRBD2 (5 bases each). Germline lookup yields CDR1 SNHLY and CDR2 FYNNEI. The CDR3 consists of 17 residues. The CDR3 DNA reads as TGTGCCAGCAAGGGGACGGATCTTCTTTCTGGGGCCAACGTCCTGACCTTC. Its protein is CASKGTDLLSGANVLTF.

The gene calls are TRBV15 and TRBJ2-2; possibly TRBD2 for D (6 bases). CDR1 LNHNV and CDR2 YYDKDF come from the germline V gene (reference sequence). V lost 1 base to trimming and J lost 3 bases, with 12 bases between them. The CDR3 contains 16 residues. Here the CDR3 DNA reads TGTGCCACCAGCAGAGTCCGGGAGTCCGACACCGGGGAGCTGTTTTTT. Encoded protein: CATSRVRESDTGELFF. The variable domain in full, with the rest retrieved from reference TRBV15 and TRBJ2-2, is DAMVIQNPRYQVTQFGKPVTLSCSQTLNHNVMYWYQQKSSQAPKLLFHYYDKDFNNEADTPDNFQSRRPNTSFCFLDIRSPGLGDTAMYLCATSRVRESDTGELFFGEGSRLTVL.